This TCR beta chain was documented in a study of T-cell reconstitution after alpha-beta-depleted transplantation in children. Preparation of the TCRbeta library used unique molecular identifiers. In TCRdb, the PCR reads were re-called with MiXCR into one record per CDR3 protein. Of about 610,000 distinct CDR3 sequences in the sample, over 9.5% are singletons; the top ten hold 4%. There are many counts of this clonotype. Trimming shortened V by 6 bases and J by 1 base, and 14 bases separated the two germline ends. The CDR3 contains 14 residues. The germline V gene has CDR1 SGHRS and CDR2 YFSETQ. The TCR was taken from a human donor who donated a stem cell graft to a child with acute myeloid leukemia. The chain links TRBV5-1 to TRBJ2-7; D is perhaps TRBD1 (6 bases). The source was PBMCs from the stem cell graft donor, collected from the stem cell graft. This CDR3 reads CASKRIQGSYEQYF. DNA of the CDR3: TGCGCCAGCAAGAGGATACAGGGATCCTACGAGCAGTACTTC. Based on the CDR3 plus reference TRBV5-1 and TRBJ2-7, the full variable domain is KAGVTQTPRYLIKTRGQQVTLSCSPISGHRSVSWYQQTPGQGLQFLFEYFSETQRNKGNFPGRFSGRQFSNSRSEMNVSTLELGDSALYLCASKRIQGSYEQYFGPGTRLTVT.